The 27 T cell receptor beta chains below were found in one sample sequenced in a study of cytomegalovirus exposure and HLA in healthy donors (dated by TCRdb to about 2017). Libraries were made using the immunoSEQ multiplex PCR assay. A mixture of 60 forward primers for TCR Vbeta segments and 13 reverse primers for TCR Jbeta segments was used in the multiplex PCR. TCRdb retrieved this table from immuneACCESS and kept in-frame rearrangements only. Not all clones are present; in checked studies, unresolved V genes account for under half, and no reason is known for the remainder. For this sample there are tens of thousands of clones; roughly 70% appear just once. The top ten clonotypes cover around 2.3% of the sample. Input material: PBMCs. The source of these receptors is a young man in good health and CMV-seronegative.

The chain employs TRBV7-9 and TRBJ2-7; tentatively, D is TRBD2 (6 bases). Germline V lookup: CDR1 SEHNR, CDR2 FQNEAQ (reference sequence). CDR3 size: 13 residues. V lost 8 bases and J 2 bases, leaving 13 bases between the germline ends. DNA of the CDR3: TGTGCCAGCGTTCTAGCGTATCCCTACGAGCAGTACTTC. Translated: CASVLAYPYEQYF.

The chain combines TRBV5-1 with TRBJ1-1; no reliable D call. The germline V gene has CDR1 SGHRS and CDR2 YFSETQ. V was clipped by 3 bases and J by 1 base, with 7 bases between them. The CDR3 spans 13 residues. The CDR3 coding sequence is TGCGCCAGCAGCTGGGAGGGGAACACTGAAGCTTTCTTT. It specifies CASSWEGNTEAFF.

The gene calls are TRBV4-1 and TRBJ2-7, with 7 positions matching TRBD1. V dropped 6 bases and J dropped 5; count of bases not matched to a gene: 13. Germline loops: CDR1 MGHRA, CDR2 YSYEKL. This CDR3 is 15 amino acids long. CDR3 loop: CASSPAGTVTHEQYF. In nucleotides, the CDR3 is TGCGCCAGCAGTCCGGCTGGGACAGTTACCCACGAGCAGTACTTC.

As DNA, the CDR3 is TGTGCTAGTGGTCCTTCGTACCCGGGTAAAACTAACTATGGCTACACCTTC. This translates into CASGPSYPGKTNYGYTF. The chain recombines TRBV12-5 with TRBJ1-2, with no clear D. Germline assignment: CDR1 LGHNT and CDR2 FRNRAP. This CDR3 is 17 amino acids long. V lost 5 bases to trimming and J lost 0 bases, with 19 bases between them.

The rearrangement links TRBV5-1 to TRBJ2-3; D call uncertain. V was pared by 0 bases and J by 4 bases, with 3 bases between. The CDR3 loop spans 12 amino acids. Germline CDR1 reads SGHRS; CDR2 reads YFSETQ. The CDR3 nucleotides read TGCGCCAGCAGCTTGGCGTCAGATACGCAGTATTTT. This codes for CASSLASDTQYF.

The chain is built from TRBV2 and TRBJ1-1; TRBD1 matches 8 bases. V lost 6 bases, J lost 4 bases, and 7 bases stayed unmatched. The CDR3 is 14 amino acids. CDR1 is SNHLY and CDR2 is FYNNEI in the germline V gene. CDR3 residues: CASSNRGGTTEAFF. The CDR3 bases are TGTGCCAGCAGCAACAGGGGGGGGACCACTGAAGCTTTCTTT. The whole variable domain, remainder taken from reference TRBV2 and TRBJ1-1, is EPEVTQTPSHQVTQMGQEVILRCVPISNHLYFYWYRQILGQKVEFLVSFYNNEISEKSEIFDDQFSVERPDGSNFTLKIRSTKLEDSAMYFCASSNRGGTTEAFFGQGTRLTVV.

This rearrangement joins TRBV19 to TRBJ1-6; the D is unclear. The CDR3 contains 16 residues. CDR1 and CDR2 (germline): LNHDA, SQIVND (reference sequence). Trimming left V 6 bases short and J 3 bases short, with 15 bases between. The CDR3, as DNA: TGTGCCAGTAGACCCTCGGAGAGGTTCTATAATTCACCCCTCCACTTT. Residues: CASRPSERFYNSPLHF.

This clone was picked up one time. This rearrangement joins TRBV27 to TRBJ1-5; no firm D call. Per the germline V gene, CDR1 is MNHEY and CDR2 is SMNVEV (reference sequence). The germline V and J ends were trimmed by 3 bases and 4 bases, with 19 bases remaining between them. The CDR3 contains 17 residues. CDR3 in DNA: TGTGCCAGCAGTTTTCAGCGAGCAACGCGGGGTAATCAGCCCCAGCATTTT. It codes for CASSFQRATRGNQPQHF.

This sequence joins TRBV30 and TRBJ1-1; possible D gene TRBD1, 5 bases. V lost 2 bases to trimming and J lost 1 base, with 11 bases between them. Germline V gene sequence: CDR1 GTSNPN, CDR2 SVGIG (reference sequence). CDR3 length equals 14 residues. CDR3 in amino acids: CAWSWRGWNTEAFF. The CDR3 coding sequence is TGTGCCTGGAGTTGGAGGGGTTGGAACACTGAAGCTTTCTTT.

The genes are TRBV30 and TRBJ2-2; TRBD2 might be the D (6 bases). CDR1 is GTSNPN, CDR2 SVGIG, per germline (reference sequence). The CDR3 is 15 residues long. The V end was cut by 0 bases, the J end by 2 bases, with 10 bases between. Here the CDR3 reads CAWSVRGINTGELFF. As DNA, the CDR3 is TGTGCCTGGAGTGTTCGCGGGATTAACACCGGGGAGCTGTTTTTT.

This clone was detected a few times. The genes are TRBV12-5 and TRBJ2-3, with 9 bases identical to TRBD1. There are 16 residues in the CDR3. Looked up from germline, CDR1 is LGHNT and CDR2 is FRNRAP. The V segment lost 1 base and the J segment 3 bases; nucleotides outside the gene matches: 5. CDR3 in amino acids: CASGLGMTGGTDTQYF. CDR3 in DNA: TGTGCTAGTGGTTTGGGAATGACAGGGGGGACAGATACGCAGTATTTT.

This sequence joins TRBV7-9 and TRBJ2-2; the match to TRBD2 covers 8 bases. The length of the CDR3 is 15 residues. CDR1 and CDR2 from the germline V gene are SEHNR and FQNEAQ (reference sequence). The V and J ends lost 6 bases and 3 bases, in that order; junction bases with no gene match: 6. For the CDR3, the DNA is TGTGCCAGCAGTACCGGGAGGGCGGACACCGGGGAGCTGTTTTTT. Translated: CASSTGRADTGELFF.

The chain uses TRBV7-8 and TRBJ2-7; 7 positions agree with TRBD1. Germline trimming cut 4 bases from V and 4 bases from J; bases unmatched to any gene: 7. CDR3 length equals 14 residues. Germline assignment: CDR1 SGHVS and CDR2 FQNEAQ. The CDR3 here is CASSSIKQGYEQYF. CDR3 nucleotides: TGTGCCAGCAGCTCTATAAAACAGGGGTACGAGCAGTACTTC. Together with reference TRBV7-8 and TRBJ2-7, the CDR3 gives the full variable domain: GAGVSQSPRYKVAKRGQDVALRCDPISGHVSLFWYQQALGQGPEFLTYFQNEAQLDKSGLPSDRFFAERPEGSVSTLKIQRTQQEDSAVYLCASSSIKQGYEQYFGPGTRLTVT.

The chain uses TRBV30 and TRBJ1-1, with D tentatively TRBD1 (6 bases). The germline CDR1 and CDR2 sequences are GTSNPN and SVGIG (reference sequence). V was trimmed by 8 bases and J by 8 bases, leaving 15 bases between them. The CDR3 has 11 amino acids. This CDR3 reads CALRTVSEAFF. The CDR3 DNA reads TGTGCCCTCAGGACAGTCTCAGAAGCTTTCTTT.

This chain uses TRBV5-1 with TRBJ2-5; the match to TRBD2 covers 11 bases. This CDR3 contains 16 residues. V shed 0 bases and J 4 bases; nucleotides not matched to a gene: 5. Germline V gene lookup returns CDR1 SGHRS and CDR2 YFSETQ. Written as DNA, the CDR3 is TGCGCCAGCAGCTTGGAGAATAGCGGGAGGGGAGAGACCCAGTACTTC. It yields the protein CASSLENSGRGETQYF. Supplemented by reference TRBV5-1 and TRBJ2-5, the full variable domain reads KAGVTQTPRYLIKTRGQQVTLSCSPISGHRSVSWYQQTPGQGLQFLFEYFSETQRNKGNFPGRFSGRQFSNSRSEMNVSTLELGDSALYLCASSLENSGRGETQYFGPGTRLLVL.

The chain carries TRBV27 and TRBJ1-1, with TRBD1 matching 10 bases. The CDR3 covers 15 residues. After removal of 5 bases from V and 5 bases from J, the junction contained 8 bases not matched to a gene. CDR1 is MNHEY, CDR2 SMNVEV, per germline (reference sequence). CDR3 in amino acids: CASSLRDRGNTEAFF. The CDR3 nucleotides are TGTGCCAGCAGTCTCCGGGACAGGGGAAATACTGAAGCTTTCTTT.

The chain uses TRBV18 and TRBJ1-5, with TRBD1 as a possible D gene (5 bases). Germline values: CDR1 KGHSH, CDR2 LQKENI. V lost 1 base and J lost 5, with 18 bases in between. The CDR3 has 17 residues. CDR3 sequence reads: CASSPRQVSSGDQPQHF. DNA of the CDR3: TGTGCCAGCTCACCACGCCAGGTATCATCGGGGGATCAGCCCCAGCATTTT.

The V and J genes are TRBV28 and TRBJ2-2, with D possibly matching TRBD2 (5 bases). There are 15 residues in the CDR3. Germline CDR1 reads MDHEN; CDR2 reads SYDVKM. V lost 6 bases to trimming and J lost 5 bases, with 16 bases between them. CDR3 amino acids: CASSLVRRGTGELFF. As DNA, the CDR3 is TGTGCCAGCAGCCTAGTCCGGAGAGGGACCGGGGAGCTGTTTTTT.

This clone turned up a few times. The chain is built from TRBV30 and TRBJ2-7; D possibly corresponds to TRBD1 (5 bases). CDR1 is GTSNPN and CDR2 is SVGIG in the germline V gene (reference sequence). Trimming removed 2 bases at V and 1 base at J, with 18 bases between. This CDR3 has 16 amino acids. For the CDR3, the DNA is TGTGCCTGGAGTCAGGGCTTTCCTCCGCCTTCCTACGAGCAGTACTTC. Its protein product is CAWSQGFPPPSYEQYF.

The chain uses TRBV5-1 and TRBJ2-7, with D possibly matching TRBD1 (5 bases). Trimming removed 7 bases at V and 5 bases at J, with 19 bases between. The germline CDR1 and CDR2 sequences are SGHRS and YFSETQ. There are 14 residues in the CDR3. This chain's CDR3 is CASPPQGSGDEQYF. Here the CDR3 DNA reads TGCGCCAGCCCCCCTCAGGGCTCGGGTGACGAGCAGTACTTC.

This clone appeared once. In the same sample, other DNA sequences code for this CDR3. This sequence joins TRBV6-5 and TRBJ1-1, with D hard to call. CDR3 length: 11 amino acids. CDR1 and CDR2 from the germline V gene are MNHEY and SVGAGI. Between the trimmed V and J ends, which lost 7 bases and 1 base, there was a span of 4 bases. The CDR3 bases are TGTGCCAGCACGAGGAACACTGAAGCTTTCTTT. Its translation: CASTRNTEAFF.

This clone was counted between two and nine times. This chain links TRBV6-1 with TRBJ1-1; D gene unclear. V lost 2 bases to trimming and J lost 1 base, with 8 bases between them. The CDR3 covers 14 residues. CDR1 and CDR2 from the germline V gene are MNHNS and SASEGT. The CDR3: CASSESGANTEAFF. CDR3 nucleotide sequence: TGTGCCAGCAGTGAATCGGGAGCGAACACTGAAGCTTTCTTT.

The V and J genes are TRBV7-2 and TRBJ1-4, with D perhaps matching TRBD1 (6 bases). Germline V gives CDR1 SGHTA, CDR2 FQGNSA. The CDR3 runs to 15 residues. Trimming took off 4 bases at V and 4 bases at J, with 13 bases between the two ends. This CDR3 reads CASSYRGQSNEKLFF. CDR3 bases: TGTGCCAGCAGCTACCGAGGACAGAGTAATGAAAAACTGTTTTTT.

The CDR3 region has the DNA TGTGCCAGCAGTTTTCACAACCCCTACGAGCAGTACTTC. Translated: CASSFHNPYEQYF. This chain connects TRBV28 to TRBJ2-7; D call uncertain. CDR1 MDHEN and CDR2 SYDVKM come from the germline V gene. V lost 3 bases, J lost 2 bases, and 8 bases lay in between. CDR3 size: 13 residues.

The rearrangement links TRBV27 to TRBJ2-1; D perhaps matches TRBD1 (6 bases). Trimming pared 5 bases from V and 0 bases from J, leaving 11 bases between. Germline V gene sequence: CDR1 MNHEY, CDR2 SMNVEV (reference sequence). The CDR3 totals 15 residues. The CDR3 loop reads CASSEGQSSYNEQFF. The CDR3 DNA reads TGTGCCAGCAGTGAAGGACAGAGCTCCTACAATGAGCAGTTCTTC.

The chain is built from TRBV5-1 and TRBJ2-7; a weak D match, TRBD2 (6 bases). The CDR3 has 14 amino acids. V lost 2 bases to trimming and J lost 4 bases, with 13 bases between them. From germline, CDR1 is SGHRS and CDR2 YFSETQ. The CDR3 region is CASSFGTALYEQYF. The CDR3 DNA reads TGCGCCAGCAGCTTCGGGACTGCGCTTTACGAGCAGTACTTC.

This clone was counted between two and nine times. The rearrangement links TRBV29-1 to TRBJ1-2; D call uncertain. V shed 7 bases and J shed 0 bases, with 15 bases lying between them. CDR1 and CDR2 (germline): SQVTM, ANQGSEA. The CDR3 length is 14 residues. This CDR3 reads CSADGLTANYGYTF. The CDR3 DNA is TGCAGCGCGGACGGACTAACGGCTAACTATGGCTACACCTTC.